This record covers a single TCR beta chain. Clinical histories supplied by participants themselves formed the basis of cohort assignment. The data belong to a study of blood T cell repertoires in COVID-19. Study context: Acute and convalescent COVID-19 specimens originated in the United States, Italy and Spain.

Authors' analysis steps: Amplification from reference gene primers served as the basis for estimated nucleated cell counts. Produced via immunoSEQ multiplex PCR; TCRdb's table is partial and in-frame only. Clone size and V and J calls were adopted from that table, with D and trimming inferred from the DNA. Among under 400,000 clones listed, 70% to 90% were seen once. The receptor was derived from a middle-aged woman with acute COVID-19. Sequencing was performed on PBMCs or T cells enriched from blood (not recorded which).

This chain's CDR3 is CASSGRGAKNIQYF. CDR3 bases: TGTGCCAGCAGCGGACGGGGAGCCAAAAACATTCAGTACTTC. The chain links TRBV9 to TRBJ2-4; possible D gene TRBD2, 5 bases. CDR3 length: 14 residues. CDR1 is SGDLS and CDR2 is YYNGEE in the germline V gene. Trimming took off 3 bases at V and 0 bases at J, with 7 bases between the two ends.